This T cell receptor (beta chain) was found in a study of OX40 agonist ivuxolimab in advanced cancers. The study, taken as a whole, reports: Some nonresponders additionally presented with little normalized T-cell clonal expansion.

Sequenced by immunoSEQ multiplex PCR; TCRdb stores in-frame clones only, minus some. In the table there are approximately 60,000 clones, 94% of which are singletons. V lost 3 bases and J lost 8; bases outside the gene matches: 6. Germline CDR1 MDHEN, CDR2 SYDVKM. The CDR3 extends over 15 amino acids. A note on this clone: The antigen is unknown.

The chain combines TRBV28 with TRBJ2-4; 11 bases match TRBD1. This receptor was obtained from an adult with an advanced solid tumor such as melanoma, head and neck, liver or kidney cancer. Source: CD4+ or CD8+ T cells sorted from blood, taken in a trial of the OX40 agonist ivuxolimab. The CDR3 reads CASSFGQGAGDIQYF. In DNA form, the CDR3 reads TGTGCCAGCAGTTTTGGACAGGGGGCTGGAGACATTCAGTACTTC.